This T cell receptor beta chain emerged from a study of T cells after somatic rescue of genetic block. Trimming took 6 bases from V and 3 from J, leaving 11 bases between them. CDR3 length equals 12 residues. Germline V CDR1 and CDR2: SQVTM, ANQGSEA. Method: immunoSEQ multiplex PCR; TCRdb's copy keeps in-frame clones and lacks some. The sample records about 110,000 clones, 80% to 95% being singletons. The chain couples TRBV29-1 to TRBJ1-1; D remains unclear. The sequenced sample consisted of peripheral blood mononuclear cells (PBMCs). This receptor was identified in a woman younger than 35. CDR3 in amino acids: CSVRPDYTEAFF. In DNA form, the CDR3 reads TGCAGCGTAAGACCGGATTACACTGAAGCTTTCTTT.